This is a list of T cell receptor beta chains from one sample in a study of fetal regulatory T cell absence and autoimmunity. Method: immunoSEQ multiplex PCR; TCRdb's copy keeps in-frame clones and lacks some. Counted here are around 100,000 clones, approximately 75% occurring once; the ten biggest clones make up 2%. Sequenced material: pancreas tissue. All receptors come from a male donor with IPEX syndrome. The CDR3 runs from the conserved cysteine through the conserved F or W. D genes are given only for firm matches. The size of a clone is reported for some rows only, either as once, few or many, or as a class for expanded clones.

>TRBJ2-1|TRBV7-9|TRBD2|.
TGTGCCAGCAGCTCGGCCGGCGGGGGGGCCAAAAATGAGCAGTTCTTC
CASSSAGGGAKNEQFF
>TRBJ1-1|TRBV6-1|.|.
TGTGCCAGCAGTGAATGGTGGGGGGGGCGGAACACTGAAGCTTTCTTT
CASSEWWGGRNTEAFF
>TRBJ1-5|TRBV27|TRBD1|.
TGTGCCAGCAGTTGGACAGGCGGAGGGCCCCAGCATTTT
CASSWTGGGPQHF
>TRBJ2-7|TRBV5-4|TRBD1|.
TGTGCCAGCAGCTGGGACAGCCCCTCCAACGAGCAGTACTTC
CASSWDSPSNEQYF
>TRBJ1-1|TRBV27|.|once
TGTGCCAGCAGTTCTAATACCCCTCTTGTCGGTGAAGCTTTCTTT
CASSSNTPLVGEAFF
>TRBJ1-6|TRBV7-2|.|.
TGTGCCAGCAGCCCACGGAGGACAGTAACGAGCTCCTATAATTCACCCCTCCACTTT
CASSPRRTVTSSYNSPLHF
>TRBJ2-5|TRBV19|.|.
TGTGCCAGTAGTCCTCCCGGGGGGCGAGAGACCCAGTACTTC
CASSPPGGRETQYF
>TRBJ1-6|TRBV30|.|.
TGTGCCTGGAATAGGAATTCACCCCTCCACTTT
CAWNRNSPLHF
>TRBJ1-2|TRBV7-6|.|.
TGTGCCAGCAGCTTAGCGCAGGCCTTCGCCTTC
CASSLAQAFAF
>TRBJ2-7|TRBV11-2|TRBD2|few
TGTGCCAGCAGCTTCGGACTAGCGGGCCTCTACGAGCAGTACTTC
CASSFGLAGLYEQYF